This TCR beta chain appears in the sequencing data of a study of cytomegalovirus exposure and HLA in healthy donors. As for the study in general: A prior analysis found some 110 million unique TCR beta sequences from around 180 million T cells. Out of 398 genotyped donors, around 80% belonged to the Caucasian-associated ancestry cluster.

The PCR was carried out with 60 Vbeta primers and 13 Jbeta primers. Per the original data handling: In a later analysis, around 10 million of 75 million to 85 million unique beta chains occurred in at least two donors. Sequenced by immunoSEQ multiplex PCR; TCRdb stores in-frame clones only, minus some. The V and J calls and clone size come from that table; D and trimming were worked out from the DNA. The sample holds hundreds of thousands of clones, 77% seen once. Points on this clone: Germline and junction disagree at one end, which may indicate a read error.

The CDR3 extends over 16 amino acids. Per the germline V gene, CDR1 is SEHNR and CDR2 is FQNEAQ (reference sequence). This sequence was found in a woman aged 55-70 years in good health and CMV-seropositive. Sequences were obtained from PBMCs. The chain employs TRBV7-9 and TRBJ1-1; 8 nucleotides line up with TRBD1. For the CDR3, the DNA is TGTTCCAGCAGCTTAGCAACAGGGGGGCAGAACACTGAAGCTTTCTTT. Amino acid sequence: CSSSLATGGQNTEAFF.